Presented here are 32 T cell receptor beta chains from one specimen sequenced in a study of a mutant IDH1 vaccine in newly diagnosed glioma. Measured with immunoSEQ multiplex PCR; TCRdb has only the in-frame clones, and not every one. The sample shows around 56,000 clones, 81% of them seen only once. The antigens of these receptors remain unknown. Time point defined: week 23, last vaccination. Mutant IDH1 20-mer peptide, at 300 ug, made up each vaccine dose, with topical imiquimod. The sequences come from PBMCs, collected from a glioma patient whose treatment included an IDH1 peptide vaccine. Receptors were obtained from a woman between 35 and 50 years old with glioma. Some clones in this sample may be carry-over from other donors' samples.

The rearrangement links TRBV5-1 to TRBJ1-6; D is undetermined. The CDR3 length is 12 residues. Trimming removed 5 bases at V and 8 bases at J, with 8 bases between. Germline V gives CDR1 SGHRS, CDR2 YFSETQ. Here the CDR3 DNA reads TGCGCCAGCAGGTATGGGGATTCACCCCTCCACTTT. Protein sequence: CASRYGDSPLHF. The full variable domain, with the rest looked up from reference TRBV5-1 and TRBJ1-6, is KAGVTQTPRYLIKTRGQQVTLSCSPISGHRSVSWYQQTPGQGLQFLFEYFSETQRNKGNFPGRFSGRQFSNSRSEMNVSTLELGDSALYLCASRYGDSPLHFGNGTRLTVT.

This sequence joins TRBV19 and TRBJ1-1; D gene unclear. The CDR3 has 13 residues. Per germline, CDR1 LNHDA and CDR2 SQIVND (reference sequence). Trimming shortened V by 4 bases and J by 4 bases, and 10 bases separated the two germline ends. Here the CDR3 reads CASSNRGPTEAFF. The CDR3 coding sequence is TGTGCCAGTAGTAATAGAGGGCCCACTGAAGCTTTCTTT.

The chain recombines TRBV9 with TRBJ2-5; D is undetermined. V shed 2 bases and J shed 2 bases, with 13 bases lying between them. CDR3 length: 15 amino acids. Per germline, CDR1 SGDLS and CDR2 YYNGEE. This CDR3 reads CASSVLTGRQETQYF. CDR3 DNA: TGTGCCAGCAGCGTTCTAACTGGTCGGCAAGAGACCCAGTACTTC.

The CDR3 region is CASSYSAGNYGYTF. CDR3 bases: TGTGCCAGCAGTTACTCGGCAGGGAACTATGGCTACACCTTC. The chain links TRBV6-5 to TRBJ1-2; TRBD1 might be the D (5 bases). V was pared by 0 bases and J by 2 bases, with 7 bases between. CDR1 is MNHEY and CDR2 is SVGAGI in the germline V gene. CDR3 size: 14 residues.

The V gene is TRBV6-5, the J gene TRBJ1-6; 9 positions agree with TRBD1. The length of the CDR3 is 14 residues. Germline CDR1 reads MNHEY; CDR2 reads SVGAGI. V was clipped by 6 bases and J by 10 bases; unmatched bases: 7. The CDR3 bases are TGTGCCAGCAGCCCCGGGGACAGGGCCTCACCCCTCCACTTT. Its protein product is CASSPGDRASPLHF.

This sequence joins TRBV27 and TRBJ1-1; the D gene is possibly TRBD1 (5 bases). Per the germline V gene, CDR1 is MNHEY and CDR2 is SMNVEV (reference sequence). V lost 1 base and J 1 base, leaving 10 bases between the germline ends. The CDR3 extends over 15 amino acids. The CDR3 nucleotides are TGTGCCAGCAGTTTATTCGGGGCTACGAACACTGAAGCTTTCTTT. Amino acid sequence: CASSLFGATNTEAFF.

The chain carries TRBV4-3 and TRBJ2-3; TRBD2 agrees at 12 bases. V lost 0 bases to trimming and J lost 4 bases; unmatched junction nucleotides: 2. CDR1 and CDR2 (germline): LGHNA, YSLEER. This CDR3 is 16 amino acids long. The CDR3 spells CASSQDRLAGADTQYF. DNA of the CDR3: TGCGCCAGCAGCCAAGATCGACTAGCGGGGGCAGATACGCAGTATTTT.

The CDR3 bases are TGTGCCAGCAGTTACGGAGCAGAAAATGAAAAACTGTTTTTT. This sequence encodes CASSYGAENEKLFF. The rearrangement links TRBV6-5 to TRBJ1-4; D gene unclear. The CDR3 has 14 amino acids. Germline values: CDR1 MNHEY, CDR2 SVGAGI. Trimming removed 2 bases at V and 5 bases at J, with 9 bases between.

V and J are TRBV19 and TRBJ1-1; perhaps TRBD1 as D (6 bases). The V gene lost 7 bases and the J gene lost 2 bases, with 14 bases spanning the gap. The CDR3 loop spans 14 amino acids. CDR1 and CDR2 (germline): LNHDA, SQIVND (reference sequence). As DNA, the CDR3 is TGTGCCAGTATCAACAGGGCGACTAACACTGAAGCTTTCTTT. Protein sequence: CASINRATNTEAFF.

This chain uses TRBV4-1 with TRBJ1-3; 7 nucleotides line up with TRBD1. The CDR3 loop spans 15 amino acids. Germline assignment: CDR1 MGHRA and CDR2 YSYEKL. V was pared by 3 bases and J by 0 bases, with 2 bases of the junction left unmatched. CDR3 protein: CASSHRDSSGNTIYF. The CDR3 region has the DNA TGCGCCAGCAGCCACCGGGACAGCTCTGGAAACACCATATATTTT.

J is TRBJ1-2 and V is TRBV5-4, with no clear D. Germline assignment: CDR1 SGHNT and CDR2 YYREEE (reference sequence). CDR3 length: 14 residues. The ends were cut back, 3 bases at V and 3 bases at J, with 12 bases in the middle. CDR3 sequence: CASSYGPGDYGYTF. CDR3 DNA: TGTGCCAGCAGCTACGGACCCGGAGACTATGGCTACACCTTC. The whole variable domain, filled in from reference TRBV5-4 and TRBJ1-2, reads ETGVTQSPTHLIKTRGQQVTLRCSSQSGHNTVSWYQQALGQGPQFIFQYYREEENGRGNFPPRFSGLQFPNYSSELNVNALELDDSALYLCASSYGPGDYGYTFGSGTRLTVV.

The chain joins TRBV6-1 to TRBJ2-7, with D possibly being TRBD2 (6 bases). V was shortened by 1 base and J by 4 bases, with 8 bases between the two germline ends. Germline loops: CDR1 MNHNS, CDR2 SASEGT. The CDR3 is 13 residues long. In DNA form, the CDR3 reads TGTGCCAGCAGTGAAGGGAGGGCGTACGAGCAGTACTTC. As protein: CASSEGRAYEQYF.

This clone was observed once. This chain connects TRBV18 to TRBJ1-5, with a weak D call TRBD1 (5 bases). The CDR3 runs to 17 residues. Germline V CDR1 and CDR2: KGHSH, LQKENI. V shed 3 bases and J shed 0 bases, with 15 bases lying between them. DNA for the CDR3: TGTGCCAGCTCACCTACCTTGACAGATTTTAGCAATCAGCCCCAGCATTTT. Protein product: CASSPTLTDFSNQPQHF.

This clone was picked up a small number of times. The rearrangement links TRBV6-4 to TRBJ2-2; D gene uncertain. The CDR3 length is 14 residues. The germline V gene encodes CDR1 MRHNA and CDR2 SNTAGT. The V end lost 0 bases, the J end lost 4 bases, and 6 bases lay between the germline ends. The CDR3 DNA reads as TGTGCCAGCAGTGACTCCCCAAGCACCGGGGAGCTGTTTTTT. This gives the protein CASSDSPSTGELFF.

The V gene is TRBV30, the J gene TRBJ1-4; TRBD1 aligns across 10 bases. Per the germline V gene, CDR1 is GTSNPN and CDR2 is SVGIG (reference sequence). The V gene end was trimmed by 0 bases and the J gene end by 7 bases; junction bases not matched to a gene: 8. CDR3 length: 16 amino acids. The CDR3 reads CAWSVGTGVWGEKLFF. In DNA, the CDR3 is TGTGCCTGGAGTGTTGGGACAGGGGTTTGGGGTGAAAAACTGTTTTTT.

V and J are TRBV11-3 and TRBJ2-1; D is unclear. The V end lost 5 bases, the J end lost 0 bases, and 5 bases lay between the germline ends. CDR1 and CDR2 (germline): SGHNT, YENEEA. There are 13 residues in the CDR3. Here the CDR3 DNA reads TGTGCCAGCAGCCCTAGCTCCTACAATGAGCAGTTCTTC. It codes for CASSPSSYNEQFF.

The J gene is TRBJ2-3, the V gene TRBV19, with D possibly being TRBD2 (5 bases). Trimming removed 3 bases at V and 8 bases at J, with 15 bases between. The CDR3 consists of 14 residues. CDR1 is LNHDA, CDR2 SQIVND, per germline (reference sequence). This CDR3 is CASSIPLSEGTQYF. The DNA of the CDR3 is TGTGCCAGTAGTATCCCCCTTAGCGAGGGTACGCAGTATTTT.

The rearrangement uses TRBV10-3 and TRBJ2-3; no clear D. The CDR3 is made up of 13 amino acids. Trimming removed 6 bases at V and 4 bases at J, with 11 bases between. CDR1 is ENHRY, CDR2 SYGVKD, per germline. CDR3 region: CAISGGVADTQYF. The CDR3 region has the DNA TGTGCCATCAGCGGCGGTGTGGCAGATACGCAGTATTTT.

The chain uses TRBV6-6 and TRBJ2-3, with TRBD2 matching 7 bases. With V trimmed by 5 bases and J by 2 bases, 4 bases remained unmatched. There are 14 residues in the CDR3. The germline V gene encodes CDR1 MNHNY and CDR2 SVGAGI (reference sequence). CDR3 loop: CASSLRDYTDTQYF. In DNA form, the CDR3 reads TGTGCCAGCAGTCTCCGGGACTACACAGATACGCAGTATTTT.

The chain combines TRBV5-4 with TRBJ1-6; the D gene is possibly TRBD1 (6 bases). The CDR3 contains 16 residues. V lost 0 bases to trimming and J lost 9 bases, with 16 bases between them. CDR1 SGHNT and CDR2 YYREEE come from the germline V gene (reference sequence). In nucleotides, the CDR3 is TGTGCCAGCAGCTTGGGAGGCGTGGGGGCCTTTTCACCCCTCCACTTT. Its protein is CASSLGGVGAFSPLHF.

The chain joins TRBV25-1 to TRBJ2-1; D is perhaps TRBD2 (6 bases). The CDR3 is 14 amino acids. The V and J ends lost 6 bases and 10 bases respectively, with 19 bases between them. The germline CDR1 and CDR2 sequences are MGHDK and SYGVNS. CDR3: CASRIDGGVGEQFF. The CDR3 nucleotides are TGTGCCAGCAGAATCGACGGCGGGGTGGGAGAGCAGTTCTTC.

V usage is TRBV27 and J usage is TRBJ1-2; no firm D call. Germline V gene sequence: CDR1 MNHEY, CDR2 SMNVEV (reference sequence). This CDR3 region has 15 residues. V lost 0 bases to trimming and J lost 8 bases, with 16 bases between them. In DNA, the CDR3 is TGTGCCAGCAGTTTATCAGTGGGTGCGGCCGGGGGCTACACCTTC. This sequence encodes CASSLSVGAAGGYTF.

This clone turned up a few times. This chain uses TRBV4-1 with TRBJ1-4; no clear D gene. Germline V CDR1 and CDR2: MGHRA, YSYEKL. Trimming shortened V by 7 bases and J by 7 bases, and 10 bases separated the two germline ends. CDR3 length: 12 amino acids. The CDR3 loop reads CASNSWGEKLFF. The DNA of the CDR3 is TGCGCCAGCAACTCGTGGGGTGAAAAACTGTTTTTT.

This clone showed up just a few times. The gene calls are TRBV7-3 and TRBJ2-1; possibly TRBD1 for D (6 bases). This CDR3 contains 13 residues. Germline assignment: CDR1 SGHTA and CDR2 FQGTGA. Between the trimmed V and J ends, which lost 5 bases and 9 bases, there was a span of 14 bases. CDR3 protein: CASSLWGLGEQFF. DNA for the CDR3: TGTGCCAGCAGCCTATGGGGGCTCGGTGAGCAGTTCTTC.

The chain has TRBV6-1 and TRBJ1-2, with TRBD1 matching over 11 bases. The CDR3 consists of 16 residues. V lost 4 bases and J lost 8; bases outside the gene matches: 12. Germline loops: CDR1 MNHNS, CDR2 SASEGT. The chain's CDR3 is CASSVPGGTGGSGYTF. CDR3 nucleotides: TGTGCCAGCAGTGTCCCAGGGGGGACAGGGGGAAGCGGCTACACCTTC.

This sequence joins TRBV9 and TRBJ1-2; unclear D gene. Trimming took 3 bases from V and 3 from J, leaving 12 bases between them. The CDR3 contains 14 residues. Germline loops: CDR1 SGDLS, CDR2 YYNGEE. This chain's CDR3 is CASSAEGSDYGYTF. The CDR3 coding sequence is TGTGCCAGCAGCGCGGAGGGATCCGACTATGGCTACACCTTC.

This clone was counted a single time. The chain is built from TRBV2 and TRBJ1-3; the D gene is possibly TRBD1 (5 bases). Germline values: CDR1 SNHLY, CDR2 FYNNEI. The CDR3 extends over 14 amino acids. Trimming left V 4 bases short and J 3 bases short, with 10 bases between. As DNA, the CDR3 is TGTGCCAGCAGTGCGGAGACAGTTGGAAACACCATATATTTT. Translated, it gives CASSAETVGNTIYF.

The V gene is TRBV5-4, the J gene TRBJ2-7, with D perhaps being TRBD1 or TRBD2 (6 bases each). Per the germline V gene, CDR1 is SGHNT and CDR2 is YYREEE (reference sequence). Trimming cost V 0 bases and J 0 bases, with 7 bases left between them. The CDR3 totals 14 residues. The chain's CDR3 is CASSLGGASYEQYF. CDR3 nucleotides: TGTGCCAGCAGCTTGGGGGGGGCCTCCTACGAGCAGTACTTC. Full variable domain (outside the CDR3, taken from reference TRBV5-4 and TRBJ2-7): ETGVTQSPTHLIKTRGQQVTLRCSSQSGHNTVSWYQQALGQGPQFIFQYYREEENGRGNFPPRFSGLQFPNYSSELNVNALELDDSALYLCASSLGGASYEQYFGPGTRLTVT.

The CDR3 DNA sequence: TGTGCCAGCGGAGCCCAACAGCGAGATAATGAGCAGTTCTTC. It yields the protein CASGAQQRDNEQFF. This chain uses TRBV4-2 with TRBJ2-1; no definite D call. Trimming took off 8 bases at V and 7 bases at J, with 18 bases between the two ends. The CDR3 runs 14 residues. Per germline, CDR1 LGHNA and CDR2 YNFKEQ.

Only a few counts were recorded for this clone. The chain couples TRBV14 to TRBJ1-1; D is uncertain. The germline V and J ends were trimmed by 6 bases and 3 bases, with 11 bases remaining between them. The CDR3 has 13 residues. Per germline, CDR1 SGHDN and CDR2 FVKESK. The CDR3 nucleotides read TGTGCCAGCAGTTCGAACCCCTACACTGAAGCTTTCTTT. This codes for CASSSNPYTEAFF.

V usage is TRBV5-1 and J usage is TRBJ2-7; D uncertain. Trimming left V 4 bases short and J 0 bases short, with 17 bases between. Looked up from germline, CDR1 is SGHRS and CDR2 is YFSETQ. The CDR3 is 16 amino acids. DNA of the CDR3: TGCGCCAGCAGCCCGTTATCCAAGGACCGCTCCTACGAGCAGTACTTC. This codes for CASSPLSKDRSYEQYF.

Only one count was recorded for this clone. The rearrangement joins TRBV7-8 to TRBJ2-3, with unresolved D. The germline V gene encodes CDR1 SGHVS and CDR2 FQNEAQ. Deletions cut 4 bases from V and 10 bases from J, with 12 bases between. The CDR3 runs 12 residues. CDR3: CASSSDAAAQYF. The DNA for the CDR3 is TGTGCCAGCAGCTCCGATGCGGCGGCGCAGTATTTT. Full variable domain (rest looked up from reference TRBV7-8 and TRBJ2-3): GAGVSQSPRYKVAKRGQDVALRCDPISGHVSLFWYQQALGQGPEFLTYFQNEAQLDKSGLPSDRFFAERPEGSVSTLKIQRTQQEDSAVYLCASSSDAAAQYFGPGTRLTVL.